The sample holds many counts of the clone carrying this T cell receptor (beta chain). Its specificity is not known. No patient received treatment before thyroid surgery. Original analysis: Clinicopathological groups of papillary thyroid cancer showed CDR3 differences that were used to build a distant-metastasis classifier. TCRdb re-called clones via MiXCR from the PCR reads. None of the V and J calls come from the authors' own analysis; TCRdb made them. The sample consists of around 89,000 clones, 15% of them appearing once. Germline CDR1 and CDR2: LNHNV and YYDKDF (reference sequence). This CDR3 region has 16 residues. Trimming removed 3 bases at V and 3 bases at J, with 17 bases between. The sample originates from a study of metastatic and nonmetastatic thyroid tumors. Study-level background: Malignant and benign thyroid patients had repertoires compared in peripheral blood and tumor or nodule tissue. Whole-study findings and limits: The study reportedly found significantly higher TCR beta diversity in malignant thyroid tumors than benign nodules, in blood and tumor.

Sequencing was carried out using blood. The chain links TRBV15 to TRBJ1-1, with a tentative D call TRBD1 (6 bases). The receptor comes from a female donor with papillary thyroid cancer or a benign thyroid nodule (not recorded which). Some clones in this sample may be carry-over from other donors' samples. CDR3 coding DNA: TGTGCCACCAGCAGGGGTAAGGGCAGGGGAGACACTGAAGCTTTCTTT. It encodes CATSRGKGRGDTEAFF.